Listed below are T cell receptor beta chains from one sample, sequenced in a study of identical twins. TCRdb ran MiXCR on the 5' RACE reads and lists one entry per CDR3 protein. This sample has 200,000 to 300,000 distinct CDR3 sequences, with roughly 7% found just once. The same data also contributed to another study, on yellow fever vaccine responses in identical twins.

The specimen was memory (CD45RO+) T cells sorted from blood. All receptors come from a woman younger than 35 in good health. The conserved cysteine and the conserved F or W are not part of the CDR3 here. Fields, in order: J gene, CDR3 length, V gene, CDR3 protein.

>TRBJ2-5|11|TRBV3-1
ASSQGATGNQY
>TRBJ1-2|10|TRBV7-2
ASSLQGFGYT
>TRBJ1-2|11|TRBV5-1
ASSFLGFYGYT
>TRBJ2-1|18|TRBV24-1
ATSDRPGLAGRSSYNEQF
>TRBJ2-3|14|TRBV5-1
ASSLEGLAGVDTQY
>TRBJ2-7|12|TRBV20-1
SAYPAGAPYEQY
>TRBJ1-1|12|TRBV7-8
ASSPRAPNTEAF
>TRBJ2-1|14|TRBV24-1
ATSALAGESYNEQF
>TRBJ2-5|11|TRBV20-1
SARALFQETQY
>TRBJ2-5|12|TRBV3-1
ASSQLQGRETQY
>TRBJ2-1|10|TRBV5-1
ASSLAFNEQF
>TRBJ2-1|12|TRBV20-1
SATARVVVNEQF
>TRBJ2-6|18|TRBV6-2/TRBV6-3
ASSYPGLVLTLSGANVLT
>TRBJ2-1|12|TRBV2
ASALVPPSGEQF
>TRBJ2-3|12|TRBV19
ASSRVVSTDTQY
>TRBJ2-3|13|TRBV10-2
ASSLAGVDTDTQY
>TRBJ2-5|12|TRBV29-1
SVGWGQYQETQY
>TRBJ2-2|13|TRBV5-1
ASSMGPPGTGELF
>TRBJ2-7|14|TRBV7-2
ASTNIVRDSYYEQY
>TRBJ2-2|13|TRBV12-3/TRBV12-4
ASSFLAGRTGELF
>TRBJ2-7|15|TRBV5-1
ASSLGGTSALSYEQY
>TRBJ2-7|12|TRBV14
ASSPGGLAEPRY
>TRBJ1-1|14|TRBV9
ASSPLGGGLNTEAF
>TRBJ2-6|15|TRBV4-1
ASSQDRRGAGANVLT
>TRBJ2-1|13|TRBV6-1
ASSTTRTVYNEQF
>TRBJ2-7|14|TRBV18
ASSPPHQAQRNEQY
>TRBJ2-7|11|TRBV20-1
SATKGGGYEQY
>TRBJ1-2|10|TRBV12-3/TRBV12-4
ASSHYNYGYT
>TRBJ1-2|11|TRBV5-1
ASSSGQGNGYT
>TRBJ2-1|13|TRBV5-1
ASSLVRGPNNEQF
>TRBJ1-2|11|TRBV4-1
ASSQGEGSGYT
>TRBJ2-1|9|TRBV6-2/TRBV6-3
ASSYRGGLF
>TRBJ2-1|16|TRBV13
ASSRLTTLAGDLNEQF
>TRBJ2-2|13|TRBV11-3
ASSLETSGTGELF
>TRBJ2-2|17|TRBV24-1
ATSDPRGRGQEHSGELF
>TRBJ2-3|15|TRBV18
ASSARPVHLLADTQY
>TRBJ2-2|18|TRBV24-1
ATSDLKQRFMGGVGGELF
>TRBJ1-1|12|TRBV10-3
AIRAGAGNTEAF
>TRBJ2-5|16|TRBV5-1
ASSLGGTTRAIQETQY
>TRBJ2-3|14|TRBV12-3/TRBV12-4
ASSLSGTGRTDTQY
>TRBJ2-3|14|TRBV3-1
ASSQGSTGGRDTQY
>TRBJ1-1|13|TRBV28
ASNSGTGGNTEAF
>TRBJ1-2|12|TRBV4-1
ASSQAWAAVGYT
>TRBJ2-6|16|TRBV6-5
ASSYMAREGTGANVLT
>TRBJ2-1|15|TRBV18
ASSPPRLAGGNNEQF
>TRBJ1-4|14|TRBV25-1
ASSERKVPGNEKLF
>TRBJ2-1|14|TRBV20-1
SARPITSGSYNEQF
>TRBJ1-2|12|TRBV5-1
ASGSGDPFYGYT
>TRBJ2-1|14|TRBV5-1
ASSFTGTGSYNEQF
>TRBJ2-1|11|TRBV13
ASSSTLAREQF
>TRBJ2-7|12|TRBV6-5
ASSSPGAGDEQY
>TRBJ2-2|11|TRBV10-3
AISDKGSGELF
>TRBJ2-2|12|TRBV18
ASSPTGLAGELF
>TRBJ2-7|14|TRBV12-3/TRBV12-4
ASSLRLAGGSYEQY
>TRBJ1-6|12|TRBV3-1
ASSRKGVDSPLH
>TRBJ2-1|11|TRBV29-1
SVKTGTVNEQF
>TRBJ2-1|14|TRBV4-2
ASSQDWRGSYNEQF